This passage covers 27 T cell receptor beta chains from one sample sequenced in a study of T-cell memory formation after mild COVID-19. In TCRdb, the 5' RACE reads were re-called with MiXCR into one record per CDR3 protein. The sample contains roughly 80,000 distinct CDR3 sequences, around 27% of which appear only once. Material for sequencing was PBMCs or a T cell subset sorted from them (not recorded which). The source of these receptors is a man aged 18 to 29 who had mild COVID-19 (a few samples of this study predate the infection). Cell type and time point are not known.

The chain couples TRBV28 to TRBJ2-7, with D possibly matching TRBD2 (6 bases). This CDR3 is 15 amino acids long. Trimming removed 5 bases at V and 2 bases at J, with 16 bases between. Germline-derived CDR1 and CDR2 are MDHEN and SYDVKM. As DNA, the CDR3 is TGTGCCAGCAGTACCCCTCGGGAGTCCCCCTACGAGCAGTACTTC. Encoded protein: CASSTPRESPYEQYF. Drawing the rest from reference TRBV28 and TRBJ2-7, the complete variable domain is DVKVTQSSRYLVKRTGEKVFLECVQDMDHENMFWYRQDPGLGLRLIYFSYDVKMKEKGDIPEGYSVSREKKERFSLILESASTNQTSMYLCASSTPRESPYEQYFGPGTRLTVT.

This clonotype was seen a handful of times. The chain uses TRBV5-1 and TRBJ2-1; perhaps TRBD2 as D (5 bases). CDR3 length equals 13 residues. V lost 4 bases, J lost 12 bases, and 17 bases lay in between. The germline CDR1 and CDR2 sequences are SGHRS and YFSETQ. The CDR3 loop reads CASSPVSGFGQFF. CDR3 nucleotide sequence: TGCGCCAGCAGCCCCGTGTCGGGGTTTGGGCAGTTCTTC.

This rearrangement joins TRBV4-1 to TRBJ2-5; D is perhaps TRBD1 or TRBD2 (5 bases each). The germline V and J ends were trimmed by 4 bases and 9 bases, with 24 bases remaining between them. The germline CDR1 and CDR2 sequences are MGHRA and YSYEKL. The CDR3 totals 16 residues. The CDR3 nucleotides read TGCGCCAGCAGCCCGGGCCGTGGGACGGTCCTCGGGGCCCAGTACTTC. Encoded protein: CASSPGRGTVLGAQYF.

This clonotype was observed a few times. The chain carries TRBV7-9 and TRBJ2-1; a weak D match, TRBD2 (5 bases). Per the germline V gene, CDR1 is SEHNR and CDR2 is FQNEAQ (reference sequence). Trimming stripped 2 bases from V and 15 bases from J, with 17 bases between. The CDR3 extends over 13 amino acids. CDR3 in amino acids: CASSLSDSNLAFF. CDR3 bases: TGTGCCAGCAGCTTATCGGACTCCAACCTAGCGTTCTTC.

The rearrangement joins TRBV12-3 or TRBV12-4 to TRBJ1-2; D gene ambiguous. V shed 5 bases and J shed 4 bases, with 14 bases lying between them. The CDR3 has 14 amino acids. For the CDR3, the DNA is TGTGCCAGCAGTGACGAGCCTTCTGGCTATGGCTACACCTTC. This translates into CASSDEPSGYGYTF.

This clonotype was seen a few times. The chain is built from TRBV7-2 and TRBJ2-2; 7 bases fit TRBD1. Germline V CDR1 and CDR2: SGHTA, FQGNSA. V shed 2 bases, J shed 4 bases, and the junction held 16 bases outside the gene matches. CDR3 length equals 19 residues. The CDR3 DNA reads as TGTGCCAGCAGCTTATTTTTTCGAATTTGGCAGGGGGTCACCGGGGAGCTGTTTTTT. Translating it yields CASSLFFRIWQGVTGELFF.

This clonotype has more than one count but fewer than ten. This chain connects TRBV15 to TRBJ2-3, with D hard to call. This CDR3 is 13 amino acids long. V was trimmed by 1 base and J by 4 bases, leaving 6 bases between them. Germline V gives CDR1 LNHNV, CDR2 YYDKDF (reference sequence). The CDR3 loop is CATSRGRADTQYF. The CDR3, as DNA: TGTGCCACCAGCAGAGGAAGGGCAGATACGCAGTATTTT.

The V gene is TRBV7-9, the J gene TRBJ1-2, with D hard to call. In germline, CDR1 is SEHNR, CDR2 FQNEAQ (reference sequence). V was cut by 5 bases and J by 3 bases, with 13 bases left in between. This CDR3 region has 14 residues. The CDR3 DNA follows: TGTGCCAGCAGCGAAGGGATTAGAGACTATGGCTACACCTTC. Its protein product is CASSEGIRDYGYTF.

This chain connects TRBV20-1 to TRBJ1-2; D is ambiguous. Trimming took off 3 bases at V and 2 bases at J, with 22 bases between the two ends. CDR1 and CDR2 from the germline V gene are DFQATT and SNEGSKA (reference sequence). CDR3 length equals 17 residues. For the CDR3, the DNA is TGCAGTGCTAGGGCTAGGGAGGTTATCCTATGGAACTATGGCTACACCTTC. Translated, it gives CSARAREVILWNYGYTF.

The chain combines TRBV7-9 with TRBJ1-3, with D tentatively TRBD1 (5 bases). The V end was cut by 1 base, the J end by 0 bases, with 10 bases between. The CDR3 consists of 16 residues. Germline V lookup: CDR1 SEHNR, CDR2 FQNEAQ (reference sequence). The CDR3, as DNA: TGTGCCAGCAGCTTAGTGGGGCACAGCTCTGGAAACACCATATATTTT. Residues: CASSLVGHSSGNTIYF.

The J gene is TRBJ2-2, the V gene TRBV11-2; unclear D gene. The CDR3 has 17 residues. The V end lost 7 bases, the J end lost 10 bases, and 28 bases lay between the germline ends. CDR1 is SGHAT, CDR2 FQNNGV, per germline. This CDR3 is CASMLRKLGQVAPELFF. The CDR3 DNA follows: TGTGCCAGCATGTTACGGAAACTTGGGCAGGTCGCCCCGGAGCTGTTTTTT.

CDR3 sequence reads: CASSLGVGTEAFF. Here the CDR3 DNA reads TGTGCCAGCAGCTTGGGGGTAGGGACTGAAGCTTTCTTT. The chain recombines TRBV5-5 with TRBJ1-1, with D unclear. Trimming left V 0 bases short and J 5 bases short, with 8 bases between. Germline V lookup: CDR1 SGHKS, CDR2 YYEKEE (reference sequence). This CDR3 contains 13 residues.

This clonotype has just a few counts. The V and J genes are TRBV4-2 and TRBJ2-7; tentative D call: TRBD2 (6 bases). From germline, CDR1 is LGHNA and CDR2 YNFKEQ. The V and J ends lost 7 bases and 3 bases respectively, with 10 bases between them. The CDR3 extends over 12 amino acids. DNA of the CDR3: TGTGCCAGCACCGGCGGGGACTACGAGCAGTACTTC. It encodes CASTGGDYEQYF.

This clonotype was counted only a few times. This sequence joins TRBV7-2 and TRBJ2-7, with TRBD2 as a possible D gene (6 bases). Per germline, CDR1 SGHTA and CDR2 FQGNSA. This CDR3 is built from 13 residues. V was trimmed by 5 bases and J by 2 bases, leaving 10 bases between them. CDR3 amino acids: CASSPGLTYEQYF. As DNA, the CDR3 is TGTGCCAGCAGCCCGGGACTTACCTACGAGCAGTACTTC. The variable domain in full, completed from reference TRBV7-2 and TRBJ2-7, reads GAGVSQSPSNKVTEKGKDVELRCDPISGHTALYWYRQSLGQGLEFLIYFQGNSAPDKSGLPSDRFSAERTGGSVSTLTIQRTQQEDSAVYLCASSPGLTYEQYFGPGTRLTVT.

V is TRBV29-1 and J is TRBJ1-2; 10 nucleotides line up with TRBD1. V shed 1 base, J shed 7 bases, and the junction held 9 bases outside the gene matches. The CDR3 totals 15 residues. CDR1 SQVTM and CDR2 ANQGSEA come from the germline V gene. CDR3 nucleotide sequence: TGCAGCGTTGAAGCCCGGGACAGGGGAGGGGGTGGCTACACCTTC. Translated, it gives CSVEARDRGGGGYTF.

This clonotype has a count of ten or more. The CDR3 DNA sequence: TGTGCCAGCCATACCGGCGGGGTCTCTGGGGCCAACGTCCTGACTTTC. This gives the protein CASHTGGVSGANVLTF. The V and J genes are TRBV6-5 and TRBJ2-6; possible D gene TRBD2, 6 bases. The germline V gene encodes CDR1 MNHEY and CDR2 SVGAGI. This CDR3 is 16 amino acids long. V was cut by 8 bases and J by 0 bases, with 14 bases left in between.

This clonotype showed up just a few times. The V gene is TRBV6-2 or TRBV6-3, the J gene TRBJ2-5; the D is unclear. The length of the CDR3 is 12 residues. V was shortened by 6 bases and J by 4 bases, with 9 bases between the two germline ends. Germline CDR1 reads MNHEY; CDR2 reads SVGEGT. The CDR3 DNA reads as TGTGCCAGCAGCGGGTTGCGAGAGACCCAGTACTTC. It is translated as CASSGLRETQYF.

The V call is TRBV12-3 or TRBV12-4, the J call TRBJ2-3, with D maybe TRBD2 (6 bases). Between the trimmed V and J ends, which lost 4 bases and 1 base, there was a span of 9 bases. The CDR3 has 14 amino acids. CDR3 nucleotides: TGTGCCAGCAGTTCTAGCGACGGCACAGATACGCAGTATTTT. Translating gives CASSSSDGTDTQYF.

The J gene is TRBJ2-2, the V gene TRBV12-5; D unresolved. The CDR3 totals 14 residues. The germline CDR1 and CDR2 sequences are LGHNT and FRNRAP. V lost 7 bases, J lost 1 base, and 10 bases lay in between. CDR3: CASEHGVNTGELFF. Here the CDR3 DNA reads TGTGCTAGTGAGCATGGGGTGAACACCGGGGAGCTGTTTTTT.

This clonotype has more than one count but fewer than ten. The genes are TRBV7-3 and TRBJ2-7; 7 nucleotides match TRBD1. CDR1 and CDR2 from the germline V gene are SGHTA and FQGTGA. The length of the CDR3 is 16 residues. J gave up 6 bases and V 0 bases, and 11 bases lay outside the gene matches. CDR3 amino acids: CASSLTLTGRKSEQYF. As DNA, the CDR3 is TGTGCCAGCAGCTTAACGTTGACAGGGAGAAAATCCGAGCAGTACTTC.

This clonotype was seen more than once but under ten times. The J gene is TRBJ2-7, the V gene TRBV15; 9 positions match TRBD2. CDR1 and CDR2 (germline): LNHNV, YYDKDF (reference sequence). The CDR3 loop spans 15 amino acids. V lost 3 bases and J lost 5; bases outside the gene matches: 8. In nucleotides, the CDR3 is TGTGCCACCAGCAGTCCTTCGGCGGGGGGGAACGAGCAGTACTTC. This encodes CATSSPSAGGNEQYF.

The sample holds a few counts of this clonotype. The rearrangement joins TRBV13 to TRBJ1-3; the D is unclear. Germline V gene data show CDR1 as PRHDT and CDR2 as FYEKMQ (reference sequence). V was cut by 7 bases and J by 3 bases, with 10 bases left in between. This CDR3 spans 13 amino acids. The CDR3 nucleotides are TGTGCCAGCACCCTAGGAAGTGGAAACACCATATATTTT. Translated, it gives CASTLGSGNTIYF.

The V gene is TRBV7-9, the J gene TRBJ2-5; TRBD1 is a possible D gene (6 bases). This CDR3 contains 12 residues. Germline values: CDR1 SEHNR, CDR2 FQNEAQ (reference sequence). The V end lost 4 bases, the J end lost 6 bases, and 9 bases lay between the germline ends. CDR3 nucleotides: TGTGCCAGCAGCTCGGACAGCCAGACCCAGTACTTC. Amino acids: CASSSDSQTQYF.

This clonotype was detected only a few times. The gene calls are TRBV4-1 and TRBJ1-2, with 8 bases matching TRBD1. CDR1 is MGHRA and CDR2 is YSYEKL in the germline V gene. The CDR3 has 15 residues. The V segment lost 6 bases and the J segment 8 bases; nucleotides outside the gene matches: 14. CDR3 amino acids: CASREVGDRLQGYTF. Written as DNA, the CDR3 is TGCGCCAGCAGGGAGGTAGGGGACAGGCTGCAAGGCTACACCTTC.

The chain combines TRBV18 with TRBJ1-4; D is unclear. CDR3 length: 16 amino acids. Germline lookup yields CDR1 KGHSH and CDR2 LQKENI. V lost 3 bases to trimming and J lost 0 bases, with 11 bases between them. CDR3 region: CASSPVAIATNEKLFF. CDR3 in DNA: TGTGCCAGCTCACCTGTCGCCATTGCAACTAATGAAAAACTGTTTTTT.

The chain recombines TRBV28 with TRBJ2-3; D unresolved. Germline V gene lookup returns CDR1 MDHEN and CDR2 SYDVKM. The CDR3 contains 14 residues. V was cut by 2 bases and J by 2 bases, with 8 bases left in between. CDR3 DNA sequence: TGTGCCAGCAGTTTAGAAGGCACCACAGATACGCAGTATTTT. Its protein is CASSLEGTTDTQYF.

The chain carries TRBV2 and TRBJ2-2, with unresolved D. V lost 4 bases, J lost 3 bases, and 9 bases lay in between. The length of the CDR3 is 14 residues. From germline, CDR1 is SNHLY and CDR2 FYNNEI. The CDR3 DNA reads TGTGCCAGCAGTGGACGGATCTACACCGGGGAGCTGTTTTTT. Translating gives CASSGRIYTGELFF.